This T cell receptor beta chain was identified in a study of CD8 T cells in Susac syndrome. Study findings and constraints: That the number of individuals in its TCR sequencing and HLA analysis was relatively small was acknowledged by the study.

This clonotype has only one observation. What it recognizes is unknown. Sequencing of TCR beta was performed on blood CD8+ and CD4+ T cells. The multiple sclerosis control group consisted of treatment-naive patients whose relapsing-remitting disease, which was either stable or active, fulfilled revised McDonald criteria. The ends were cut back, 0 bases at V and 0 bases at J, with 8 bases in the middle. The CDR3 is 15 residues long. The germline gives CDR1 SEHNR, CDR2 FQNEAQ (reference sequence). The authors reverse transcribed roughly 0.5 to 1 ug RNA with random hexamers. By means of immunoSEQ multiplex PCR, TCR beta CDR3 spanning 54 Vbeta and 13 Jbeta underwent amplification. TCRdb independently ran MiXCR on the immunoSEQ multiplex PCR reads; one entry per CDR3 protein. The table shows around 300,000 distinct CDR3 sequences, with around 91% occurring only once.

The sequence was obtained from a human donor with multiple sclerosis. V usage is TRBV7-9 and J usage is TRBJ1-1; D is perhaps TRBD1 (5 bases). Source material: CD8+ T cells from PBMCs. CDR3 sequence (DNA): TGTGCCAGCAGCTTAGCGGAGGGGATGAACACTGAAGCTTTCTTT. As protein: CASSLAEGMNTEAFF.